The present TCR beta chain was sequenced within a study of PD-1 blockade in classical Hodgkin lymphoma. To note about this clone: Its antigen is not identified.

Data came from immunoSEQ multiplex PCR; TCRdb stores just in-frame clones and leaves some out. Among tens of thousands of clones listed, nearly 90% were seen once. This CDR3 has 15 residues. With 0 bases removed from V and 0 bases from J, the gap between germline ends came to 10 bases. The germline gives CDR1 SGHKS, CDR2 YYEKEE (reference sequence). Study results and limitations: In CD4+ cells, TCR diversity went up significantly by C4D1, but in CD8+ cells it did not. Complete responders entered with baseline diversity on par with newly diagnosed patients, the results showed. Compared with healthy donors, newly diagnosed patients reportedly showed lower baseline TCR diversity.

Regarding time point: cycle 4 day 1 (C4D1), after less than seven weeks of nivolumab. Autologous stem cell transplantation was followed by relapse in every patient, and brentuximab vedotin exposure varied. This sequence joins TRBV5-5 and TRBJ2-7, with D maybe TRBD2 (5 bases). The sequence was obtained from a human donor with classical Hodgkin lymphoma. The material sequenced was peripheral blood mononuclear cells (PBMCs), taken before the fourth cycle of nivolumab. The DNA for the CDR3 is TGTGCCAGCAGCTTGGGGTCTAGCTACTCCTACGAGCAGTACTTC. Translating it yields CASSLGSSYSYEQYF.